One TCR beta chain is described in this entry. These data come from a study of blood T cell repertoires in COVID-19. Study-wide background: The United States, Italy and Spain provided the acute and convalescent COVID-19 samples.

Produced via immunoSEQ multiplex PCR; TCRdb's table is partial and in-frame only. In the table there are 90,000 to 100,000 clones, roughly 88% of which are singletons. The trim removed 2 bases at V and 0 bases at J, leaving 4 bases unmatched. The germline gives CDR1 MNHEY, CDR2 SVGEGT. The CDR3 is 15 amino acids. This TCR was sampled from a man in his fifties or sixties with acute or convalescent COVID-19. The chain employs TRBV6-2 or TRBV6-3 and TRBJ2-7; TRBD2 matches at 7 bases. The sample comprised peripheral blood. The CDR3 region is CASSYAGGSSYEQYV. CDR3 coding DNA: TGTGCCAGCAGTTACGCCGGGGGGAGCTCCTACGAGCAGTACGTC.